This T cell receptor (beta chain) was captured in a study of PD-L1 blockade in urothelial cancer. Study in general: Patients started atezolizumab around 2014, 1,200 mg intravenously every 3 weeks. Prior chemotherapy ranged from 0 to 3 regimens per patient.

PCRs were each spiked with synthetic TCR analog templates. Using immunoSEQ multiplex PCR, the repertoire was profiled, and TCRdb retains in-frame clones only, with some absent. In the table there are 14,000 to 15,000 clones, approximately 87% of which are singletons. Germline assignment: CDR1 MDHEN and CDR2 SYDVKM. The length of the CDR3 is 17 residues. After removal of 4 bases from V and 2 bases from J, the junction contained 13 bases not matched to a gene. The source is a man in his sixties or seventies with urothelial cancer. The V call is TRBV28, the J call TRBJ1-2; TRBD1 matches 7 bases. This material consisted of PBMCs, taken around atezolizumab (anti-PD-L1) treatment. The DNA for the CDR3 is TGTGCCAGCAGTTCTCCGACAGGGCAGGGGGTGAACTATGGCTACACCTTC. It is translated as CASSSPTGQGVNYGYTF.